Listed here are 10 T cell receptor beta chains from one sample, sequenced in a study of T cells after yellow fever vaccination. TCRdb re-derived calls from the 5' RACE reads in MiXCR, one entry per CDR3 protein. Here the sample spans some 500,000 distinct CDR3 sequences, roughly 13% being singletons. The source material was PBMCs, sampled on the day of the yellow fever booster vaccination. These receptor sequences come from a man aged 25 to 40 who received the YFV17D yellow fever vaccine.

This rearrangement joins TRBV12-3 or TRBV12-4 to TRBJ2-1; 10 nucleotides match TRBD1. The CDR3 is made up of 14 amino acids. The V gene end was trimmed by 3 bases and the J gene end by 10 bases; junction bases not matched to a gene: 6. The CDR3 bases are TGTGCCAGCAGTTTGGGACAGGGGAAGGGAGAGCAGTTCTTC. Its protein product is CASSLGQGKGEQFF.

In its sample, this clonotype was seen a few times. The rearrangement uses TRBV7-2 and TRBJ2-3, with TRBD2 matching 7 bases. Germline assignment: CDR1 SGHTA and CDR2 FQGNSA. V was clipped by 3 bases and J by 5 bases; unmatched bases: 14. The CDR3 totals 17 residues. The CDR3 spells CASSLHTAGAGVDTQYF. The CDR3 region has the DNA TGTGCCAGCAGCTTGCACACCGCGGGAGCCGGGGTAGATACGCAGTATTTT.

In its sample, this clonotype was seen a few times. This sequence joins TRBV3-1 and TRBJ1-6; D possibly corresponds to TRBD1 (5 bases). The CDR3 loop spans 15 amino acids. V was pared by 2 bases and J by 9 bases, with 14 bases between. Germline values: CDR1 LGHDT, CDR2 YNNKEL (reference sequence). CDR3 DNA sequence: TGTGCCAGCAGCCAACAGGGACGTGGAATTTCACCCCTCCACTTT. Amino acids: CASSQQGRGISPLHF. The full variable domain, with the rest looked up from reference TRBV3-1 and TRBJ1-6, is DTAVSQTPKYLVTQMGNDKSIKCEQNLGHDTMYWYKQDSKKFLKIMFSYNNKELIINETVPNRFSPKSPDKAHLNLHINSLELGDSAVYFCASSQQGRGISPLHFGNGTRLTVT.

This clonotype was recorded a few times. This chain joins TRBV27 and TRBJ2-1; D possibly matches TRBD1 or TRBD2 (5 bases each). Per the germline V gene, CDR1 is MNHEY and CDR2 is SMNVEV (reference sequence). The CDR3 extends over 16 amino acids. Trimming removed 8 bases at V and 5 bases at J, with 22 bases between. The CDR3 coding sequence is TGTGCCAGCGGGACCTTAGGGCGGCGGGCCAACAATGAGCAGTTCTTC. Its translation: CASGTLGRRANNEQFF.

This clonotype was seen only a few times. J is TRBJ2-2 and V is TRBV5-1, with D hard to call. The V end was cut by 4 bases, the J end by 5 bases, with 9 bases between. The germline gives CDR1 SGHRS, CDR2 YFSETQ. CDR3 length: 13 amino acids. As DNA, the CDR3 is TGCGCCAGCAGCACGAAAGGGACCGGGGAGCTGTTTTTT. This gives the protein CASSTKGTGELFF. Drawing the rest from reference TRBV5-1 and TRBJ2-2, the complete variable domain is KAGVTQTPRYLIKTRGQQVTLSCSPISGHRSVSWYQQTPGQGLQFLFEYFSETQRNKGNFPGRFSGRQFSNSRSEMNVSTLELGDSALYLCASSTKGTGELFFGEGSRLTVL.

Only a few counts were recorded for this clonotype. The chain links TRBV28 to TRBJ2-7, with a possible D match to TRBD2 (6 bases). Trimming removed 3 bases at V and 0 bases at J, with 12 bases between. CDR1 is MDHEN, CDR2 SYDVKM, per germline. The CDR3 spans 15 residues. This chain's CDR3 is CASSFLGLSSYEQYF. CDR3 DNA: TGTGCCAGCAGTTTCCTGGGACTGAGCTCCTACGAGCAGTACTTC.

The chain carries TRBV12-3 or TRBV12-4 and TRBJ1-5, with TRBD1 as a possible D gene (6 bases). Trimming took off 3 bases at V and 5 bases at J, with 11 bases between the two ends. The CDR3 is 14 amino acids. CDR3 sequence reads: CASSFAGEYQPQHF. The CDR3 region has the DNA TGTGCCAGCAGTTTTGCAGGGGAGTATCAGCCCCAGCATTTT.

This clonotype was counted a few times. This chain connects TRBV19 to TRBJ2-4; D perhaps matches TRBD2 (6 bases). The V gene lost 6 bases and the J gene lost 0 bases, with 12 bases spanning the gap. The V gene's germline CDR1 is LNHDA and CDR2 SQIVND (reference sequence). The CDR3 has 15 amino acids. CDR3 bases: TGTGCCAGTAGCATGCCCGGGGGAGCCAAAAACATTCAGTACTTC. This gives the protein CASSMPGGAKNIQYF.

At least ten counts were recorded for this clonotype. The J gene is TRBJ2-5, the V gene TRBV5-1; TRBD2 might be the D (5 bases). V was pared by 3 bases and J by 7 bases, with 10 bases between. The germline V gene has CDR1 SGHRS and CDR2 YFSETQ. This CDR3 spans 12 amino acids. CDR3 nucleotide sequence: TGCGCCAGCAGCTCGGACTTTACGACCCAGTACTTC. This encodes CASSSDFTTQYF. Complete variable domain (other parts from reference TRBV5-1 and TRBJ2-5): KAGVTQTPRYLIKTRGQQVTLSCSPISGHRSVSWYQQTPGQGLQFLFEYFSETQRNKGNFPGRFSGRQFSNSRSEMNVSTLELGDSALYLCASSSDFTTQYFGPGTRLLVL.

This clonotype was recorded at least ten times. The chain couples TRBV12-3 or TRBV12-4 to TRBJ1-5; D unclear. CDR3 length: 12 residues. Deletions cut 8 bases from V and 5 bases from J, with 10 bases between. CDR3 sequence: CASCLGDQPQHF. The CDR3 DNA follows: TGTGCCAGCTGTCTCGGAGATCAGCCCCAGCATTTT.